This TCR beta chain was profiled in a study of CD8 T cells in Susac syndrome. With V trimmed by 4 bases and J by 8 bases, 11 bases remained unmatched. CDR3 length: 15 amino acids. Germline lookup yields CDR1 SGHAT and CDR2 FQNNGV. Reverse transcription of about 0.5 to 1 ug RNA was carried out with random hexamers. TCRdb independently ran MiXCR on the immunoSEQ multiplex PCR reads; one entry per CDR3 protein. Among about 140,000 distinct CDR3 sequences listed, 90% to 95% were seen once. The V and J genes are TRBV11-2 and TRBJ2-1, with 7 bases that match TRBD1. Sequencing was done on a sample of CD4+ T cells from PBMCs. The source of this sequence is a human donor with multiple sclerosis. The CDR3 DNA reads as TGTGCCAGCAGCTCCCTCAGGGGGAAGGTCGATGAGCAGTTCTTC. This codes for CASSSLRGKVDEQFF.